The 5 T cell receptor beta chains given below trace back to one sample, sequenced in a study of T cells in Graves' hyperthyroidism and ophthalmopathy. RNA transcripts provided the source from which TCR beta CDR3 regions were amplified. HTBI primers were employed in a first-round RT-PCR of the TCR CDR3. TCRdb called the multiplex PCR reads again in MiXCR, with one record for every CDR3 protein. The sample includes under 400,000 distinct CDR3 sequences, approximately 14% of them seen just once. The sample consisted of blood. These receptor sequences come from a woman aged 18-29 years with Graves' hyperthyroidism that later progressed to Graves' ophthalmopathy.

This chain uses TRBV20-1 with TRBJ2-7; 8 bases fit TRBD2. The CDR3 has 13 residues. Unmatched junction bases numbered 9, after V lost 6 bases and J lost 5 bases. Germline V gene lookup returns CDR1 DFQATT and CDR2 SNEGSKA (reference sequence). As DNA, the CDR3 is TGCAGTGCCAGGCCGGGAGGGCCGGACGAGCAGTACTTC. Protein sequence: CSARPGGPDEQYF.

This clonotype has ten or more counts. This rearrangement joins TRBV27 to TRBJ2-1; D gene ambiguous. The V end was cut by 6 bases, the J end by 4 bases, with 10 bases between. Germline V lookup: CDR1 MNHEY, CDR2 SMNVEV (reference sequence). The CDR3 sequence is 13 residues long. CDR3 DNA sequence: TGTGCCAGCAGCTTGAACAGATACAATGAGCAGTTCTTC. It codes for CASSLNRYNEQFF.

Ten or more counts support this clonotype. The chain combines TRBV4-3 with TRBJ1-6; no firm D call. Germline-derived CDR1 and CDR2 are LGHNA and YSLEER. Trimming pared 1 base from V and 10 bases from J, leaving 14 bases between. There are 15 residues in the CDR3. The CDR3 DNA sequence: TGCGCCAGCAGCCAAGTTGGCAGGAAGGAATCACCCCTCCACTTT. Protein sequence: CASSQVGRKESPLHF.

This clonotype appeared many times. The CDR3 loop is CASSPGGNNNSPLHF. The CDR3 DNA sequence: TGTGCCAGCTCACCGGGAGGGAACAATAATTCACCCCTCCACTTT. The chain employs TRBV18 and TRBJ1-6; D unclear. Germline V gene lookup returns CDR1 KGHSH and CDR2 LQKENI. Between the trimmed V and J ends, which lost 3 bases and 5 bases, there was a span of 11 bases. This CDR3 region has 15 residues.

V is TRBV5-6 and J is TRBJ2-3; TRBD2 matches at 7 bases. V shed 0 bases, J shed 2 bases, and the junction held 6 bases outside the gene matches. Germline loops: CDR1 SGHDT, CDR2 YYEEEE. The CDR3 has 16 amino acids. CDR3: CASSLVPGGITDTQYF. The CDR3 DNA reads TGTGCCAGCAGCTTGGTGCCGGGAGGAATCACAGATACGCAGTATTTT.